This T cell receptor beta chain was retrieved from a study of cytomegalovirus exposure and HLA in healthy donors. The CDR3 totals 16 residues. The germline V gene encodes CDR1 SGHVS and CDR2 FQNEAQ. V shed 1 base and J 3 bases; nucleotides not matched to a gene: 6. Study findings and constraints: In a later analysis, specific HLA alleles were associated with about 18,000 TCR beta sequences at a 0.05 false discovery rate.

A multiplex PCR was run with 60 Vbeta primers and 13 Jbeta primers. Sequenced by immunoSEQ multiplex PCR; TCRdb stores in-frame clones only, minus some. The sample consists of 95,000 to 100,000 clones, around 77% of them appearing once. Of note for this clone: Its antigen remains unidentified.

This receptor was identified in a female donor in good health and CMV-seronegative. Sample: PBMCs. The chain carries TRBV7-8 and TRBJ2-5, with 9 nucleotides matching TRBD2. The CDR3 protein is CASSLGMLAGKETQYF. The CDR3 nucleotides are TGTGCCAGCAGCTTAGGAATGCTAGCGGGGAAAGAGACCCAGTACTTC.